Listed below are T cell receptor beta chains from one sample, sequenced in a study of breast tumors, draining lymph nodes, adjacent tissues. TCRdb reanalysed the multiplex PCR reads using MiXCR and keeps one entry per CDR3 protein. The sample lists approximately 300,000 distinct CDR3 sequences; around 31% were seen once. Sequences were obtained from axillary lymph node tissue. These receptor sequences come from a female donor with breast cancer. Some clones in this sample may be carry-over from other donors' samples. The CDR3 runs from the conserved cysteine through the conserved F or W. The D gene is left open where the match is weak. Only some rows state a clone size, as once, few, many or a class for expanded clones.

j_call	v_call	clone_size	d_call	cdr3_nt	cdr3_aa
TRBJ1-2	TRBV19	many	-	TGTGCCAGTAGTATATCGCCGGGAGGGGTTGGTGGCTACACCTTC	CASSISPGGVGGYTF
TRBJ1-5	TRBV6-1	-	-	TGTGCCAGCAGTCGACTAGCGGACCGCACAGATACGCAGCATTTT	CASSRLADRTDTQHF
TRBJ2-1	TRBV10-3	-	-	TGTGCCATCAGTGTTAGCGGTGGGGGCAATGAGCAGTTCTTC	CAISVSGGGNEQFF
TRBJ2-1	TRBV5-1	few	TRBD1	TGCGCCAGCAGCTTGTCTTGGCAGGGGGCCTACAATGAGCAGTTCTTC	CASSLSWQGAYNEQFF
TRBJ1-6	TRBV25-1	many	-	TGTGCCAGCAGTGATCCTACAGGGAGCGGTACTGTCCTCCACTTT	CASSDPTGSGTVLHF
TRBJ2-2	TRBV18	few	-	TGTGCCAGCTCACCTATCGGCGGGGATGCTACCGGGGAGCTGTTTTTT	CASSPIGGDATGELFF
TRBJ2-3	TRBV20-1	many	-	TGCAGTGCTAGAAGGGGGGATACGCAGTATTTT	CSARRGDTQYF
TRBJ2-2	TRBV7-9	-	TRBD2	TGTGCCAGCAGCTGGGGGGGAGGGGAGCTGTTTTTT	CASSWGGGELFF
TRBJ2-3	TRBV11-2	many	-	TGTGCCAGCAGCTTAGGAGCGTTCACGACTAGGCTACACACAGATACGCAGTATTTT	CASSLGAFTTRLHTDTQYF
TRBJ1-5	TRBV5-8	many	TRBD1	TGTGCCAGCAGCACTGGGACAGGGGGAAGCAATCAGCCCCAGCATTTT	CASSTGTGGSNQPQHF
TRBJ2-4	TRBV24-1	many	-	TGTGCCACCAGTGATCTTCAGGTAAGCAAAAACATTCAGTACTTC	CATSDLQVSKNIQYF
TRBJ1-2	TRBV9	once	TRBD1	TGTGCCAGCTCAGTAGCTGTCCAGGGGGCTAAACGGGGCTATGGCTACACCTTC	CASSVAVQGAKRGYGYTF
TRBJ2-7	TRBV29-1	many	TRBD2	TGCAGCGTTGAGGTCGCGGGAGAGTCCCTAGGGCAGTACTTC	CSVEVAGESLGQYF
TRBJ2-5	TRBV7-9	few	TRBD2	TGTGCCAGCGTTCTAGCGGGAGGGAAAGAGACCCAGTACTTC	CASVLAGGKETQYF
TRBJ2-1	TRBV19	many	TRBD1	TGTGCCAGTAGTCGGACAGGGGTTGGACTGCATGAGCAGTTCTTC	CASSRTGVGLHEQFF
TRBJ1-4	TRBV12-3/TRBV12-4	many	-	TGTGCCAGCAGTTATGAGGGAGGTGAAAAACTGTTTTTT	CASSYEGGEKLFF
TRBJ1-1	TRBV27	-	-	TGTGCCAGCAGTTATACCAGGCGCACTGAAGCTTTCTTT	CASSYTRRTEAFF
TRBJ2-5	TRBV7-2	many	-	TGTGCCAGCAGCCCCCCAGGTCTCCAAGAGACCCAGTACTTC	CASSPPGLQETQYF
TRBJ2-3	TRBV20-1	many	-	TGCAGTGCGAGAAAGGACGGGGGCCGGGCGCAGTATTTT	CSARKDGGRAQYF
TRBJ2-7	TRBV7-6	many	-	TGTGCCAGCAGCTTAGGGGGTAGGTGGAGTGAGCAGTACTTC	CASSLGGRWSEQYF
TRBJ2-1	TRBV11-2	-	-	TGTGCCAGCAGCCGCCGGTTCGGGCGGCCGGCCTACAATGAGCAGTTCTTC	CASSRRFGRPAYNEQFF
TRBJ2-2	TRBV12-3/TRBV12-4	many	TRBD2	TGTGCCAGCAGCCGTAGCGGGAGATCTAACACCGGGGAGCTGTTTTTT	CASSRSGRSNTGELFF
TRBJ2-7	TRBV4-3	many	TRBD2	TGCGCCAGCAGCCAAGATGGCAAGGGACTAGCCTTGATATCCTACGAGCAGTACTTC	CASSQDGKGLALISYEQYF
TRBJ2-7	TRBV9	many	-	TGTGCCAGCAGTGCAGGTCCCTACGAGCAGTACTTC	CASSAGPYEQYF
TRBJ2-1	TRBV5-6	many	TRBD2	TGTGCCAGCAGGGTAGCGGGAGGCCCGGTGTCCTTCCTCTTC	CASRVAGGPVSFLF
TRBJ2-1	TRBV7-6	-	TRBD2	TGTGCCAGCAGCTTCTTGGCTAGCGGTAGCAATGAGCAGTTCTTC	CASSFLASGSNEQFF
TRBJ2-7	TRBV6-1	many	TRBD2	TGTGCCAGCAGCCCGGGGGGGGGCTACGAGCAGTACTTC	CASSPGGGYEQYF
TRBJ2-5	TRBV20-1	many	TRBD1	TGCAGTGCTAGAGGGACAGGGCAAGAGACCCAGTACTTC	CSARGTGQETQYF
TRBJ2-1	TRBV6-1	-	TRBD2	TGTGCCAGCAGTGGCAAATCTAGCGGAGAATCCAATAGGGTGGAGCAGTTCTTC	CASSGKSSGESNRVEQFF
TRBJ1-2	TRBV5-8	many	TRBD1	TGTGCCAGCAGCTCCCAGAGGACAGGCACCTATGGCTACACCTTC	CASSSQRTGTYGYTF
TRBJ2-1	TRBV2	-	TRBD2	TGTGCCAGCAGTGAGGCCAGTCGGGAGGGCCTTTTCTTC	CASSEASREGLFF
TRBJ2-1	TRBV12-5	few	-	TGTGCTAGTGGTTTGGTAAGGACCGACGGATTCTACAATGAGCAGTTCTTC	CASGLVRTDGFYNEQFF
TRBJ1-5	TRBV19	many	-	TGTGCCAGTAGTAAGGGTATCATGTATAGCAATCAGCCCCAGCATTTT	CASSKGIMYSNQPQHF
TRBJ2-1	TRBV5-1	-	-	TGCGCCAGCAGAGGGGGGGCGGGAGTCAATGAGCAGTTCTTC	CASRGGAGVNEQFF
TRBJ1-5	TRBV12-5	many	-	TGTGCTAGTGGCGATGGGGGGCTTCAGCCCCAGCATTTT	CASGDGGLQPQHF
TRBJ2-2	TRBV4-2	many	-	TGTGCCAGCAGCCAAGACGCGACTTACACCGGGGAGCTGTTTTTT	CASSQDATYTGELFF
TRBJ2-5	TRBV12-3/TRBV12-4	-	-	TGTGCCAGCAGTGTCAGCGGAGTGAACACCGGGGAGCAAGAGACCCAGTACTTC	CASSVSGVNTGEQETQYF
TRBJ2-7	TRBV19	many	-	TGTGCCAGTAGTATAGAAGGCGGGGCCTCCTCCTACGAGCAGTACTTC	CASSIEGGASSYEQYF
TRBJ2-5	TRBV7-9	many	TRBD1	TGTGCCAGCAGCCAGGACAGGGCCCAAGAGACCCAGTACTTC	CASSQDRAQETQYF
TRBJ1-6	TRBV12-3/TRBV12-4	-	-	TGTGCCAGCAGTCTTAAAAGTTCACCCCTCCATTTT	CASSLKSSPLHF
TRBJ2-7	TRBV11-3	many	TRBD2	TGTGCCAGCAGCTTAGGGACTAGCGTCAACTACGAGCAGTACTTC	CASSLGTSVNYEQYF
TRBJ2-7	TRBV20-1	many	-	TGCAGTGCTAGCATAGGGGAACTCTACGAGCAGTACTTC	CSASIGELYEQYF
TRBJ2-3	TRBV5-1	once	-	TGTGCCAGCAGCCAAGCCCCTGACACCGGGGTTACGCAGTATTTT	CASSQAPDTGVTQYF
TRBJ2-7	TRBV7-9	many	-	TGTGCCAGCAGCTCTACAGCTCGGGGTAAGGAAAACTACGAGCAGTACTTC	CASSSTARGKENYEQYF
TRBJ2-2	TRBV29-1	-	TRBD2	TGCAGCGTTGAAGGTGGGACTAGCGGGCTCTGGGAGCTGTTTTTT	CSVEGGTSGLWELFF
TRBJ2-7	TRBV7-8	many	-	TGTGCCAGCAGCTTATCCTCCCTATCGTGGGGCTCGCAACGGACCGGCTACGAGCAGTACTTC	CASSLSSLSWGSQRTGYEQYF
TRBJ2-1	TRBV20-1	-	-	TGCAGTGCTAGTAACACCGTCGATGAGCAGTTCTTT	CSASNTVDEQFF
TRBJ1-5	TRBV29-1	-	TRBD1	TGCCACGGGACAGGAGATCAGCCCCAGCATTTT	CHGTGDQPQHF
TRBJ1-1	TRBV6-6	-	-	TGTGCCAGCAGTCCCAACAGCGGAAAAGCTTTCTTT	CASSPNSGKAFF
TRBJ1-2	TRBV4-1	many	TRBD1	TGCGCCAGCCGGGGACAGGGGGATGACTATGGCTACACCTTC	CASRGQGDDYGYTF
TRBJ2-3	TRBV24-1	many	-	TGTGCCACCAGTGCCCAGCATAGCACAGATACGCAGTATTTT	CATSAQHSTDTQYF
TRBJ2-2	TRBV6-2/TRBV6-3	few	TRBD2	TGTGCCAGCACCACGCCGGCGGGAGCGAACACCGGGGAGCTGTTTTTT	CASTTPAGANTGELFF
TRBJ2-3	TRBV20-1	many	TRBD2	TGCAGTGCTAGAGATGCACTAGCGGAAAGCACAGATACGCAGTATTTT	CSARDALAESTDTQYF
TRBJ2-1	TRBV20-1	many	TRBD2	TGCAGTGCTGCGCCGGGACTAGCGGGAGTTTTATCGTACAATGAGCAGTTCTTC	CSAAPGLAGVLSYNEQFF
TRBJ2-7	TRBV30	many	-	TGTGCCGGGGGACTCCCGGTGGGAGAGCAGTACTTC	CAGGLPVGEQYF
TRBJ2-6	TRBV19	many	-	TGTGCCAGTAGTATAAACGAAGGGGCCAACGTCCTGACTTTC	CASSINEGANVLTF